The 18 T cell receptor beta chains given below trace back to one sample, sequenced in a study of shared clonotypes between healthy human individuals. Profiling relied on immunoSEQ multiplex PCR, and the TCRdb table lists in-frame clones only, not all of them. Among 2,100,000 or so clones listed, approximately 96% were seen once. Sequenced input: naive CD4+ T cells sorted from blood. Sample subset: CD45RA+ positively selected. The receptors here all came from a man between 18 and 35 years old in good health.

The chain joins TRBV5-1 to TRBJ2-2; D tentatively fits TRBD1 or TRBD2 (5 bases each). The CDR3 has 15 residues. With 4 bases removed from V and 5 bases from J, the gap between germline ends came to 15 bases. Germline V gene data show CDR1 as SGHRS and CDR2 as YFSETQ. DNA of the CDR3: TGCGCCAGCAGCATGGGACCGCCGGGAACCGGGGAGCTGTTTTTT. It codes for CASSMGPPGTGELFF.

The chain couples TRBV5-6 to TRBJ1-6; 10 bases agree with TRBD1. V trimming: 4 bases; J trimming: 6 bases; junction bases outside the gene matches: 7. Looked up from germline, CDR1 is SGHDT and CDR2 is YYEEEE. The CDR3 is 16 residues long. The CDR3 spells CASSNPRDRGNSPLHF. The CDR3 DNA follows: TGTGCCAGCAGCAACCCCCGGGACAGGGGTAATTCACCCCTCCACTTT.

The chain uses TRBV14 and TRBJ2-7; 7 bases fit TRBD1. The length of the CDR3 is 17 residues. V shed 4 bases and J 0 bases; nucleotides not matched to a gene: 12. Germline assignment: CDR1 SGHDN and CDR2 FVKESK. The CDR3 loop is CASSPSLTGKSSYEQYF. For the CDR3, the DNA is TGTGCCAGCAGCCCCTCCCTGACAGGGAAAAGCTCCTACGAGCAGTACTTC.

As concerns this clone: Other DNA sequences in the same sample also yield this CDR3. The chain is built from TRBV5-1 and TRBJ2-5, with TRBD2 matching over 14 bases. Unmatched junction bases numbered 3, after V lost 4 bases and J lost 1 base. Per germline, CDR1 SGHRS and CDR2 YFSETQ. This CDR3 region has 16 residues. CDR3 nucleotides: TGCGCCAGCAGCCCTGGACTAGCGGGGGGCCAAGAGACCCAGTACTTC. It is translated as CASSPGLAGGQETQYF.

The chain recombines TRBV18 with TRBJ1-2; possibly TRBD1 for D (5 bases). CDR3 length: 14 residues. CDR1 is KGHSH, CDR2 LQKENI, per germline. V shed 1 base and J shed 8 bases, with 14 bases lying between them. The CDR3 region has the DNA TGTGCCAGCTCACCACTGGGGGGGTTAGGCGGCTACACCTTC. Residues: CASSPLGGLGGYTF.

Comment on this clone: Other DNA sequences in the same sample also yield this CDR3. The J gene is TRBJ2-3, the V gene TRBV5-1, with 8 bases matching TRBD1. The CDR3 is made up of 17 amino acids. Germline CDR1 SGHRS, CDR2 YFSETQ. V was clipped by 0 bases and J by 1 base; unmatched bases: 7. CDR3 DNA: TGCGCCAGCAGCTTGGTTGGACAGGGTGCCGGCACAGATACGCAGTATTTT. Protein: CASSLVGQGAGTDTQYF.

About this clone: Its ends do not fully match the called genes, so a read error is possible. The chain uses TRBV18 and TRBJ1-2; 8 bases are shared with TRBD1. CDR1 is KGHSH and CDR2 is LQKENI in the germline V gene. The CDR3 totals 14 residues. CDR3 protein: CACSSTTGDYGYTF. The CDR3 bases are TGTGCCTGCTCATCGACGACAGGGGACTATGGCTACACCTTC.

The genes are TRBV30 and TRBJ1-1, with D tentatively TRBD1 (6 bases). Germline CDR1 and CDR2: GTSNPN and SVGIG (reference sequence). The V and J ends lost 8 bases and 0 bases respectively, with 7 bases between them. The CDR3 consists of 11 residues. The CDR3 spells CAGTMNTEAFF. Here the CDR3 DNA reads TGTGCCGGGACAATGAACACTGAAGCTTTCTTT.

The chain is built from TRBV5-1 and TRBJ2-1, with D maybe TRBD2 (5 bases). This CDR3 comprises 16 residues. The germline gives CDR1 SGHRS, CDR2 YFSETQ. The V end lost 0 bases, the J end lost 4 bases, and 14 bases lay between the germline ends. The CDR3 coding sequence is TGCGCCAGCAGCTTGGGGGAGAGCTCTGGGTACAATGAGCAGTTCTTC. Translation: CASSLGESSGYNEQFF.

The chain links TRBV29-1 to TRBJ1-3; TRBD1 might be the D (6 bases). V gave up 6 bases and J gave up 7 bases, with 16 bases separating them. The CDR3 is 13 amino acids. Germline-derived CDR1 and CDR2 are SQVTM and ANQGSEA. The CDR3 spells CSVLTGKGNTIYF. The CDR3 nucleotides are TGCAGCGTCTTAACAGGGAAGGGTAACACCATATATTTT.

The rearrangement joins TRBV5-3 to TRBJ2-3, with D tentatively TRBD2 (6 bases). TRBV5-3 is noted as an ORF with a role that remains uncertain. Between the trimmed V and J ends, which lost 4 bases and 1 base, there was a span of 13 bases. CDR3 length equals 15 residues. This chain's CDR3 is CARSRGQRGTDTQYF. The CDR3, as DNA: TGTGCCAGAAGCCGCGGCCAGCGGGGCACAGATACGCAGTATTTT.

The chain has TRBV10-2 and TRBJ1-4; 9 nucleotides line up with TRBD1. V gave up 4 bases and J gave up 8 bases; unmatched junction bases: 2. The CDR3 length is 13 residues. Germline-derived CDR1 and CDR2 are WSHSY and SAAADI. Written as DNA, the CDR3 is TGCGCCAGCAGTGGGGGGACAGGGGAAAAACTGTTTTTT. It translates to CASSGGTGEKLFF.

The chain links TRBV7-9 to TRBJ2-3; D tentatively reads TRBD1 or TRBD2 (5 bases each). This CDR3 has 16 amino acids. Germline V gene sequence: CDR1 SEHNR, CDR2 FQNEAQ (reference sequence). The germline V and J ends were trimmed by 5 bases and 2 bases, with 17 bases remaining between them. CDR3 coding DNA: TGTGCCAGCAGCCACCCACCGGGACGAGACACAGATACGCAGTATTTT. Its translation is CASSHPPGRDTDTQYF. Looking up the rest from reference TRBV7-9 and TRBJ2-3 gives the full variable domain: DTGVSQNPRHKITKRGQNVTFRCDPISEHNRLYWYRQTLGQGPEFLTYFQNEAQLEKSRLLSDRFSAERPKGSFSTLEIQRTEQGDSAMYLCASSHPPGRDTDTQYFGPGTRLTVL.

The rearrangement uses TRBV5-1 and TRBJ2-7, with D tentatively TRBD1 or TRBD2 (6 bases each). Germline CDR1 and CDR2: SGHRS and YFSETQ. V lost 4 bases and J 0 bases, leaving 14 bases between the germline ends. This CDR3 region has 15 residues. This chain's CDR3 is CASSPGASSSYEQYF. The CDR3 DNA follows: TGCGCCAGCAGCCCGGGGGCTTCGAGCTCCTACGAGCAGTACTTC.

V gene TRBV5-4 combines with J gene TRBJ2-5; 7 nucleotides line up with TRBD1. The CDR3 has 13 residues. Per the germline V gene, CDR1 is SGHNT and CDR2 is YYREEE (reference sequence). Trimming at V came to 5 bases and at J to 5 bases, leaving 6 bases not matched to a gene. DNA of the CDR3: TGTGCCAGCAGTTCGGACAGGTCGGAGACCCAGTACTTC. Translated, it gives CASSSDRSETQYF.

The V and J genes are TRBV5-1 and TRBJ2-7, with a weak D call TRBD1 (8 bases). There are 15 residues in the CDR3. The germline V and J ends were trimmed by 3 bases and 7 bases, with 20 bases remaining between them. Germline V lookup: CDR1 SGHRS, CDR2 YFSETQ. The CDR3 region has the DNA TGCGCCAGCAGCTGGGAGGGGACAGGCAGTTTGGAGCAGTACTTC. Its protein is CASSWEGTGSLEQYF.

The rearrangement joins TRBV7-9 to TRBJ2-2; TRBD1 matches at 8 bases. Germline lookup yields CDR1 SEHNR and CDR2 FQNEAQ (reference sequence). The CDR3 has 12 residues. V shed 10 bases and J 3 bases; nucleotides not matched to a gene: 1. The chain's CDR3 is CAKTGDTGELFF. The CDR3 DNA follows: TGTGCCAAGACAGGGGACACCGGGGAGCTGTTTTTT. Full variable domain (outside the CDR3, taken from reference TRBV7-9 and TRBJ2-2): DTGVSQNPRHKITKRGQNVTFRCDPISEHNRLYWYRQTLGQGPEFLTYFQNEAQLEKSRLLSDRFSAERPKGSFSTLEIQRTEQGDSAMYLCAKTGDTGELFFGEGSRLTVL.

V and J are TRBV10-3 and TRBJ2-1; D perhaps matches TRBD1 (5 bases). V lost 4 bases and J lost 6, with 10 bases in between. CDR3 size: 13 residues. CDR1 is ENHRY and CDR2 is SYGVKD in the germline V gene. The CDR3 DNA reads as TGTGCCATCAGTGCAGGGAATAGCAATGAGCAGTTCTTC. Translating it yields CAISAGNSNEQFF.